Sequencing of this T cell receptor (beta chain) was carried out in a study of low-dose radiotherapy and immunotherapy resistance in tumors. About the research overall: Per fraction, Cohort 1 was given 0.5 Gy every 2 weeks, for a total of 6.5 Gy. Every two weeks, one day ahead of radiation and immunotherapy, cyclophosphamide 200 mg/m2 was given (intravenously).

Trimming pared 5 bases from V and 0 bases from J, leaving 2 bases between. The CDR3 loop spans 13 amino acids. The germline CDR1 and CDR2 sequences are SEHNR and FQNEAQ (reference sequence). Ten or more counts support this clonotype. Time point meaning: before trial treatment. Solid tumors that lacked tumor-infiltrating lymphocytes and were advanced were present in eligible patients. TRAV- and TRBV-specific primers were used for first-strand cDNA, which covered alpha and beta chains. TCR amplification ran 15 to 25 PCR cycles using constant-region and V-primer adapter primers. mRNA that had been isolated underwent amplification through in vitro transcription. TCRdb redid the calling of the reads with MiXCR, one entry per CDR3 protein. The table lists 100,000 or so distinct CDR3 sequences, 8% to 10% of them singletons.

The V gene is TRBV7-9, the J gene TRBJ2-6; D gene ambiguous. The sample here was PBMCs, taken before treatment. The TCR was taken from a male donor with prostate cancer. In nucleotides, the CDR3 is TGTGCCAGCAGCCACTCTGGGGCCAACGTCCTGACTTTC. Amino acids: CASSHSGANVLTF.